This TCR beta chain was obtained from a study of T cell changes during pregnancy in multiple sclerosis. This clone was detected once. Some clones are missing from TCRdb's copy, which holds only in-frame ones; the method was immunoSEQ multiplex PCR. Of roughly 60,000 clones in the sample, 90% to 95% are singletons; the top ten hold about 0.76%. The germline gives CDR1 SNHLY, CDR2 FYNNEI. The CDR3 consists of 13 residues. Trimming removed 0 bases at V and 7 bases at J, with 9 bases between. This chain links TRBV2 with TRBJ1-1; D call uncertain. Sequenced material: CD4+ T cells from peripheral blood mononuclear cells, taken in the first trimester of pregnancy. The sequence came from a female donor with multiple sclerosis, enrolled in a pregnancy study. The CDR3 region is CASSEARAGEAFF. The CDR3 bases are TGTGCCAGCAGTGAAGCGCGGGCCGGTGAAGCTTTCTTT.